This T cell receptor beta chain was identified during a study of blood T cells in healthy people across ages. Whole-study results and caveats: Expanded clonotype shifts may have been confounded, as the donors had an unknown CMV status.

Primed by a sample-barcoded 5' primer and a J-beta primer mix, a second PCR proceeded for 7 to 11 cycles. The template-switch adaptor, which had 12 random nucleotides, put a tag on each cDNA molecule. MiXCR was run by TCRdb on the 5' RACE reads, yielding one entry per CDR3 protein. The data hold 700,000 to 900,000 distinct CDR3 sequences, with 25% to 30% observed a single time. A remark on this clonotype: Its target is not known.

The data were also submitted as part of a second study, on T cells of mothers and their children. From that second work: Researchers report slightly higher, though non-significant, overlap in related mother-child pairs than in unrelated pairs.

The receptor was derived from a boy younger than 18 in good health. Sequenced material: blood.

This chain's CDR3 is CAIRLALNTDTQYF. The CDR3 DNA reads TGTGCCATACGACTAGCGTTGAACACAGATACGCAGTATTTT. The chain joins TRBV10-3 to TRBJ2-3, with TRBD2 matching over 8 bases. Germline assignment: CDR1 ENHRY and CDR2 SYGVKD. V lost 9 bases, J lost 2 bases, and 7 bases stayed unmatched. The CDR3 runs 14 residues.